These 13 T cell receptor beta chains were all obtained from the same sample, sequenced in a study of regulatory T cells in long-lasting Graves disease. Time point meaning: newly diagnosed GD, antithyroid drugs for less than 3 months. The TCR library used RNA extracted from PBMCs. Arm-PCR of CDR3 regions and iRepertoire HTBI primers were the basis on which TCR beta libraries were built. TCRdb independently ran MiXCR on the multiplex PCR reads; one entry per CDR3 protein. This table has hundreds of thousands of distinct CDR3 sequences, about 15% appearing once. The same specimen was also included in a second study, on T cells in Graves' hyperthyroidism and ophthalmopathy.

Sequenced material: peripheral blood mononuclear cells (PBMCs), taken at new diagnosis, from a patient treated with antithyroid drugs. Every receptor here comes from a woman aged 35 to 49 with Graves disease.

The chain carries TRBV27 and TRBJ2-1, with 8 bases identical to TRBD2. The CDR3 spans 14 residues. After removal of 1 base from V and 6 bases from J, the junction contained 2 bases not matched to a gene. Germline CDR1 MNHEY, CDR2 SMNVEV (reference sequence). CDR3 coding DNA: TGTGCCAGCAGTTTATTGCGGGAGGCCAATGAGCAGTTCTTC. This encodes CASSLLREANEQFF.

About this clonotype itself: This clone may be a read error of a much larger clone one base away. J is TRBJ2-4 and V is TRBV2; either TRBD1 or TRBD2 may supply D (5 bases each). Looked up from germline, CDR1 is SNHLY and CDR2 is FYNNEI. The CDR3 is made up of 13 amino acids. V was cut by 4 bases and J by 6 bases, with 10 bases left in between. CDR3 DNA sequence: TGTGCCAGCAGTGGTCGGGGCAGAAACATTCAGTACTTC. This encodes CASSGRGRNIQYF.

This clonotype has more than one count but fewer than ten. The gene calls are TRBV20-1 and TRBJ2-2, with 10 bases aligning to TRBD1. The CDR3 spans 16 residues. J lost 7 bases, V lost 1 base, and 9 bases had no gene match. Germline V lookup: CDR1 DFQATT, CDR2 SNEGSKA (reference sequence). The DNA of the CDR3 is TGCAGTGCTAGAGCCCCCGGGACAGGGGATAACGGGGAGCTGTTTTTT. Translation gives CSARAPGTGDNGELFF.

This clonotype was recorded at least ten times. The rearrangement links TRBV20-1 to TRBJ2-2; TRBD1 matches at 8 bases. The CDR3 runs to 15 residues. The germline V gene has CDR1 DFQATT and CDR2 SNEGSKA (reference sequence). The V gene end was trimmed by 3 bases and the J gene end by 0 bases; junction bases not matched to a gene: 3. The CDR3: CSARQTGANTGELFF. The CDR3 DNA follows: TGCAGTGCTAGGCAGACAGGGGCGAACACCGGGGAGCTGTTTTTT.

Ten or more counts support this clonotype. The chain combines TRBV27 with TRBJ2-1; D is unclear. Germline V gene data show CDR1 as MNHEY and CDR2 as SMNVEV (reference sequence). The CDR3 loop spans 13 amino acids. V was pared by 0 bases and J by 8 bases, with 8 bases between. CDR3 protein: CASSLSSRDEQFF. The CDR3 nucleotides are TGTGCCAGCAGTTTATCCTCTCGGGATGAGCAGTTCTTC.

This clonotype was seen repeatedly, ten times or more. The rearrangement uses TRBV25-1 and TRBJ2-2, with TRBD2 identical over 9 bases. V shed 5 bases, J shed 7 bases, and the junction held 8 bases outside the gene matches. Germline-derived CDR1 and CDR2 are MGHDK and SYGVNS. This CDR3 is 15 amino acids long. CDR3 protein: CASSPPGLARGELFF. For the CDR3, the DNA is TGTGCCAGCAGTCCCCCGGGACTAGCCCGCGGGGAGCTGTTTTTT.

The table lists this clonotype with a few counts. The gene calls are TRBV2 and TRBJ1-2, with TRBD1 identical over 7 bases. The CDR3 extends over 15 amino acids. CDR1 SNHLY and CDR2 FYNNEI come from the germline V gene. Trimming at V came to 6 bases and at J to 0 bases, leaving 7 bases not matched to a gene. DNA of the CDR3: TGTGCCAGCAGAAAATCACAGGGGACTAACTATGGCTACACCTTC. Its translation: CASRKSQGTNYGYTF. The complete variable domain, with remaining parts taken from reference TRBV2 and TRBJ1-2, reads EPEVTQTPSHQVTQMGQEVILRCVPISNHLYFYWYRQILGQKVEFLVSFYNNEISEKSEIFDDQFSVERPDGSNFTLKIRSTKLEDSAMYFCASRKSQGTNYGYTFGSGTRLTVV.

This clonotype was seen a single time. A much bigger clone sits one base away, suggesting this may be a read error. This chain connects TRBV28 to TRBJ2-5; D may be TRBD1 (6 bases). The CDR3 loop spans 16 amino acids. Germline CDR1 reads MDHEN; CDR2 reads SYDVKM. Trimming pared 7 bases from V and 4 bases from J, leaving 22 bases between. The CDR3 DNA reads TGTGCCAGCACCCCGTTCGACGGGACAAGAAGAGAGACCCAGTACTTC. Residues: CASTPFDGTRRETQYF.

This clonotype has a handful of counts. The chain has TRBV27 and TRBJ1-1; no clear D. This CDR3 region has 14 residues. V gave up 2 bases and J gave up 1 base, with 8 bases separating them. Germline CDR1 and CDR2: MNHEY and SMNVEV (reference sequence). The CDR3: CASSLGFQNTEAFF. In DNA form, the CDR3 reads TGTGCCAGCAGTTTAGGGTTTCAGAACACTGAAGCTTTCTTT.

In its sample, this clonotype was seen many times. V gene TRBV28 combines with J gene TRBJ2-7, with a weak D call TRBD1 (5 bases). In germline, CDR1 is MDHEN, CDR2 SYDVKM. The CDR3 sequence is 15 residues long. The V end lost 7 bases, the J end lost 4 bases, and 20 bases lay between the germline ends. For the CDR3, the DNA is TGTGCCAGCACTGGGGCCGACACGAGTACGTACGAGCAGTACTTC. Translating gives CASTGADTSTYEQYF. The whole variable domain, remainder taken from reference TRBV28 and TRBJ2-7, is DVKVTQSSRYLVKRTGEKVFLECVQDMDHENMFWYRQDPGLGLRLIYFSYDVKMKEKGDIPEGYSVSREKKERFSLILESASTNQTSMYLCASTGADTSTYEQYFGPGTRLTVT.

CDR3 protein: CASKGASNYGYTF. CDR3 bases: TGTGCCAGTAAGGGGGCCTCTAACTATGGCTACACCTTC. The rearrangement joins TRBV19 to TRBJ1-2, with 7 positions matching TRBD1. The CDR3 runs 13 residues. From germline, CDR1 is LNHDA and CDR2 SQIVND (reference sequence). Trimming at V came to 7 bases and at J to 0 bases, leaving 2 bases not matched to a gene.

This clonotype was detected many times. CDR3 nucleotide sequence: TGTGCCAGCAGTAGAACAGGGACCAATTCACCCCTCCACTTT. Residues: CASSRTGTNSPLHF. The chain employs TRBV27 and TRBJ1-6, with D possibly being TRBD1 (6 bases). The V gene's germline CDR1 is MNHEY and CDR2 SMNVEV (reference sequence). The CDR3 is 14 residues long. V lost 5 bases and J 7 bases, leaving 12 bases between the germline ends.

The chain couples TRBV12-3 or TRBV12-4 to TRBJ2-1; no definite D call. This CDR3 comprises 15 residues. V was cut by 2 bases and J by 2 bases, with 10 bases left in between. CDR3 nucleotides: TGTGCCAGCAGTTTACAGCGTATTGCCTACAATGAGCAGTTCTTC. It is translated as CASSLQRIAYNEQFF.